This T cell receptor (beta chain) was recorded in a study of cytomegalovirus exposure and HLA in healthy donors. Study-wide findings and caveats: Testing in vitro showed a few CMV-associated chains specific for CMV antigens. Some V segments, including TRBV6-2 and TRBV6-3, were excluded as indistinguishable. An ancestry cluster, one associated with Asian ancestry, reportedly showed fewer N-insertions than the approximately 670-donor mean in a later analysis.

The donors were healthy bone marrow donors. As regards this clone: The antigen remains unidentified.

The V end lost 6 bases, the J end lost 2 bases, and 12 bases lay between the germline ends. The CDR3 has 14 amino acids. Germline V gene sequence: CDR1 LNHDA, CDR2 SQIVND (reference sequence). The study ran its PCR with 60 Vbeta and 13 Jbeta primers. Libraries were prepared by immunoSEQ multiplex PCR; TCRdb keeps only in-frame clonotypes and omits some of them. This repertoire includes some 180,000 clones. This receptor was obtained from a man aged 25-40 years in good health and CMV-seronegative. The sample was PBMCs. This chain links TRBV19 with TRBJ2-3; no clear D gene. CDR3 sequence: CASSARAVTDTQYF. As DNA, the CDR3 is TGTGCCAGTAGCGCGCGCGCGGTCACAGATACGCAGTATTTT.